This T cell receptor beta chain was captured by sequencing in a study of shared clonotypes between healthy human individuals. About the research overall: Donors consisted of a couple of women and a few men between 18 and 49.

This CDR3 comprises 14 residues. V was clipped by 0 bases and J by 8 bases, with 13 bases between them. Germline V gene data show CDR1 as MGHRA and CDR2 as YSYEKL. Original processing methods: From ImmunoSEQ came sequences covering only the junction and carrying no quality scores, so filtering differed. Profiling relied on immunoSEQ multiplex PCR, and the TCRdb table lists in-frame clones only, not all of them. V, J and clone size derive from that table, while D and trimming were established from the DNA sequence. Counted here are approximately 2,300,000 clones, around 90% occurring once; the ten biggest clones make up 0.37%.

The rearrangement links TRBV4-1 to TRBJ1-2; possible D gene TRBD1, 5 bases. Sequencing was performed on naive CD4+ T cells from PBMCs. Stated subset: CD45RA+ positively selected. The clonotype was recovered from a man aged 18-30 years in good health. Some clones in this sample may be carry-over from other donors' samples. The CDR3 reads CASSQDRSRGGYTF. The CDR3 DNA sequence: TGCGCCAGCAGCCAAGATCGAAGTCGGGGGGGCTACACCTTC.